The 32 T cell receptor beta chains below all came from one sample that was sequenced in a study of cytomegalovirus exposure and HLA in healthy donors (TCRdb year 2017). The library relied on the immunoSEQ multiplex PCR assay. The multiplex PCR relied on a mix of 60 forward primers for TCR Vbeta segments and 13 reverse primers for TCR Jbeta segments. In its TCRdb copy, this immuneACCESS table keeps in-frame sequences only and misses some clones. Where compared with another copy, unresolved V genes explain less than half of these, and the others have no known cause. This sample comprises some 100,000 clones, 60% to 75% of them detected only once. The ten largest make up approximately 2% of the sample. Sequenced material: PBMCs. The receptors derive from a woman aged 40 to 50 in good health and CMV-seronegative.

This chain connects TRBV27 to TRBJ2-4; D not certain. This CDR3 has 15 amino acids. CDR1 and CDR2 (germline): MNHEY, SMNVEV (reference sequence). Between the trimmed V and J ends, which lost 7 bases and 0 bases, there was a span of 13 bases. CDR3 DNA sequence: TGTGCCAGCACCTCGAACAATATAGCCAAAAACATTCAGTACTTC. Translating it yields CASTSNNIAKNIQYF.

CDR3 amino acids: CASSLRLAGAVETQYF. Written as DNA, the CDR3 is TGTGCCAGCAGCCTTCGACTAGCGGGGGCGGTGGAGACCCAGTACTTC. J is TRBJ2-5 and V is TRBV7-2, with 12 bases lining up with TRBD2. CDR3 length equals 16 residues. Trimming took 5 bases from V and 5 from J; bases not matched to a gene: 9. CDR1 is SGHTA and CDR2 is FQGNSA in the germline V gene.

The rearrangement uses TRBV5-4 and TRBJ2-7; TRBD2 aligns across 7 bases. The CDR3 loop spans 14 amino acids. After removal of 2 bases from V and 4 bases from J, the junction contained 6 bases not matched to a gene. Germline assignment: CDR1 SGHNT and CDR2 YYREEE (reference sequence). The CDR3 coding sequence is TGTGCCAGCAGCTTAGCAGCTAGCGGATACGAGCAGTACTTC. Translation gives CASSLAASGYEQYF.

This rearrangement joins TRBV19 to TRBJ1-5, with 7 nucleotides matching TRBD1. Germline values: CDR1 LNHDA, CDR2 SQIVND (reference sequence). CDR3 length: 15 amino acids. Unmatched junction bases numbered 2, after V lost 3 bases and J lost 0 bases. The CDR3 protein is CASSMGTASNQPQHF. In nucleotides, the CDR3 is TGTGCCAGTAGTATGGGGACAGCTAGCAATCAGCCCCAGCATTTT.

The chain carries TRBV2 and TRBJ2-2; TRBD1 is a possible D gene (5 bases). The germline CDR1 and CDR2 sequences are SNHLY and FYNNEI. The CDR3 has 12 residues. V was shortened by 5 bases and J by 5 bases, with 6 bases between the two germline ends. Here the CDR3 reads CASSQGTGELFF. The CDR3 DNA reads TGTGCCAGCAGTCAGGGTACCGGGGAGCTGTTTTTT.

The chain carries TRBV30 and TRBJ2-3, with 9 bases aligning to TRBD2. Per germline, CDR1 GTSNPN and CDR2 SVGIG (reference sequence). The J segment lost 4 bases and the V segment lost 0 bases, leaving 11 bases of the junction unmatched. The CDR3 runs to 17 residues. The CDR3 protein is CAWSVGLAGGPADTQYF. CDR3 nucleotides: TGTGCCTGGAGTGTAGGTCTGGCGGGGGGGCCGGCAGATACGCAGTATTTT.

V usage is TRBV19 and J usage is TRBJ1-4, with TRBD1 matching over 10 bases. The junction had 9 bases not matched to a gene; V was cut back by 6 bases and J by 8 bases. The germline V gene encodes CDR1 LNHDA and CDR2 SQIVND (reference sequence). The CDR3 extends over 15 amino acids. In DNA, the CDR3 is TGTGCCAGTAGCAGGGGACAGGGGCGGGAAGAAAAACTGTTTTTT. It yields the protein CASSRGQGREEKLFF.

The V gene is TRBV7-9, the J gene TRBJ2-7; 10 nucleotides match TRBD1. The V and J ends lost 5 bases and 6 bases, in that order; junction bases with no gene match: 4. CDR1 is SEHNR, CDR2 FQNEAQ, per germline (reference sequence). The CDR3 length is 13 residues. DNA of the CDR3: TGTGCCAGCAGCCCCCGACAGGGGGCCGAGCAGTACTTC. It yields the protein CASSPRQGAEQYF.

CDR3: CASSHQGLRYGYTF. For the CDR3, the DNA is TGTGCCAGCAGCCACCAGGGGCTGAGATATGGCTACACCTTC. The rearrangement uses TRBV14 and TRBJ1-2; weak D call: TRBD1 (6 bases). The CDR3 runs to 14 residues. Per the germline V gene, CDR1 is SGHDN and CDR2 is FVKESK. Trimming removed 3 bases at V and 5 bases at J, with 13 bases between.

The rearrangement links TRBV6-6 to TRBJ2-2, with 9 bases aligning to TRBD1. This CDR3 contains 16 residues. Unmatched junction bases numbered 4, after V lost 5 bases and J lost 0 bases. Looked up from germline, CDR1 is MNHNY and CDR2 is SVGAGI (reference sequence). CDR3 sequence (DNA): TGTGCCAGCAGTCGAACAGGGGGCGCGAACACCGGGGAGCTGTTTTTT. It specifies CASSRTGGANTGELFF.

This chain connects TRBV19 to TRBJ2-2; D not certain. V shed 0 bases and J shed 1 base, with 6 bases lying between them. The length of the CDR3 is 15 residues. Germline V gene data show CDR1 as LNHDA and CDR2 as SQIVND (reference sequence). The CDR3 nucleotides are TGTGCCAGTAGTATAGATAACGGGAACACCGGGGAGCTGTTTTTT. Protein sequence: CASSIDNGNTGELFF.

The V and J genes are TRBV25-1 and TRBJ1-1; D possibly corresponds to TRBD1 (6 bases). V dropped 3 bases and J dropped 8 bases, with 13 bases sitting between them. Germline V gene sequence: CDR1 MGHDK, CDR2 SYGVNS. The CDR3 contains 13 residues. The CDR3 loop is CASSDIKGGEAFF. The DNA of the CDR3 is TGTGCCAGCAGTGACATCAAAGGGGGAGAAGCTTTCTTT.

This sequence joins TRBV6-5 and TRBJ1-3, with D perhaps matching TRBD1 (5 bases). V was trimmed by 0 bases and J by 4 bases, leaving 13 bases between them. CDR1 is MNHEY and CDR2 is SVGAGI in the germline V gene. The CDR3 sequence is 16 residues long. The CDR3 spells CASSYSPGTSGNTIYF. The CDR3 DNA follows: TGTGCCAGCAGTTACTCCCCGGGGACTTCCGGAAACACCATATATTTT.

This clone was observed a few times. The gene calls are TRBV5-4 and TRBJ2-7, with no clear D. The ends were cut back, 2 bases at V and 7 bases at J, with 7 bases in the middle. The CDR3 runs 11 residues. Germline loops: CDR1 SGHNT, CDR2 YYREEE (reference sequence). CDR3 region: CASSFGVEQYF. The CDR3 bases are TGTGCCAGCAGCTTTGGAGTGGAGCAGTACTTC.

This chain uses TRBV6-1 with TRBJ1-2; no definite D call. The CDR3 spans 15 residues. Germline lookup yields CDR1 MNHNS and CDR2 SASEGT. Trimming stripped 0 bases from V and 5 bases from J, with 13 bases between. CDR3 region: CASSEALPEVYGYTF. The CDR3 DNA follows: TGTGCCAGCAGTGAAGCGCTTCCAGAGGTGTATGGCTACACCTTC.

The chain uses TRBV12-5 and TRBJ2-7, with D perhaps TRBD1 (6 bases). V was clipped by 6 bases and J by 3 bases, with 6 bases between them. CDR3 size: 11 residues. Germline CDR1 reads LGHNT; CDR2 reads FRNRAP. The CDR3: CASGGHYEQYF. Here the CDR3 DNA reads TGTGCTAGTGGGGGACACTACGAGCAGTACTTC.

The chain joins TRBV29-1 to TRBJ1-1, with TRBD1 matching over 7 bases. The junction had 13 bases not matched to a gene; V was cut back by 7 bases and J by 5 bases. The CDR3 has 14 amino acids. CDR1 SQVTM and CDR2 ANQGSEA come from the germline V gene. For the CDR3, the DNA is TGCAGCGCAAAACCCGACAGGGAGTTTACTGAAGCTTTCTTT. The encoded protein is CSAKPDREFTEAFF.

The chain is built from TRBV5-1 and TRBJ2-3; D may be TRBD2 (6 bases). The CDR3 runs 14 residues. Trimming removed 4 bases from V and 8 bases from J, with 17 bases in between. Germline-derived CDR1 and CDR2 are SGHRS and YFSETQ. Written as DNA, the CDR3 is TGCGCCAGCAGCGATAGTTTAGTTAGCGGTACGCAGTATTTT. It translates to CASSDSLVSGTQYF.

In its sample, this clone was seen a few times. The rearrangement links TRBV28 to TRBJ2-3; TRBD1 matches at 12 bases. V was pared by 4 bases and J by 9 bases, with 5 bases of the junction left unmatched. This CDR3 region has 14 residues. CDR1 is MDHEN, CDR2 SYDVKM, per germline. The CDR3 DNA reads TGTGCCAGCAGTTACGGGACAGGGGGCGAGACGCAGTATTTT. This encodes CASSYGTGGETQYF.

The chain is built from TRBV7-9 and TRBJ1-1, with unresolved D. The CDR3 has 13 residues. Deletions cut 5 bases from V and 5 bases from J, with 12 bases between. Germline V gene data show CDR1 as SEHNR and CDR2 as FQNEAQ (reference sequence). The CDR3 loop is CASSRGQLTEAFF. CDR3 bases: TGTGCCAGCAGCCGAGGCCAGTTAACTGAAGCTTTCTTT.

The CDR3 bases are TGTGCCATCAGTGAGTCGACTAGCGGGGCCCGTAATGAGCAGTTCTTC. Translated, it gives CAISESTSGARNEQFF. The genes are TRBV10-3 and TRBJ2-1; 11 positions agree with TRBD2. This CDR3 spans 16 amino acids. Trimming at V came to 0 bases and at J to 7 bases, leaving 5 bases not matched to a gene. CDR1 and CDR2 from the germline V gene are ENHRY and SYGVKD.

The DNA for the CDR3 is TGTGCCAGCAGCCCACCGACAGGGCTGAACACTGAAGCTTTCTTT. This translates into CASSPPTGLNTEAFF. V is TRBV7-2 and J is TRBJ1-1, with 7 bases matching TRBD1. Germline loops: CDR1 SGHTA, CDR2 FQGNSA. The CDR3 runs 15 residues. Trimming removed 5 bases from V and 0 bases from J; junction bases left unmatched: 6. The full variable domain, rest sourced from reference TRBV7-2 and TRBJ1-1, is GAGVSQSPSNKVTEKGKDVELRCDPISGHTALYWYRQSLGQGLEFLIYFQGNSAPDKSGLPSDRFSAERTGGSVSTLTIQRTQQEDSAVYLCASSPPTGLNTEAFFGQGTRLTVV.

This clone occurred once. This rearrangement joins TRBV9 to TRBJ2-7; the match to TRBD1 covers 9 bases. CDR3 length: 15 residues. Germline CDR1 and CDR2: SGDLS and YYNGEE. Unmatched junction bases numbered 5, after V lost 0 bases and J lost 4 bases. Here the CDR3 DNA reads TGTGCCAGCAGCGTAGATTTGGACAGGGGATACGAGCAGTACTTC. The encoded protein is CASSVDLDRGYEQYF.

The gene calls are TRBV6-5 and TRBJ1-1; 8 bases fit TRBD1. V shed 2 bases, J shed 10 bases, and the junction held 9 bases outside the gene matches. From germline, CDR1 is MNHEY and CDR2 SVGAGI. The CDR3 is made up of 14 amino acids. The CDR3 DNA reads as TGTGCCAGCAGTTACGGAATCGGACAGGGCTCAGCTTTCTTT. It yields the protein CASSYGIGQGSAFF.

This clone came up once. CDR3 loop: CASSRSGTGGSNTGELFF. The CDR3 DNA sequence: TGTGCCAGCAGCAGATCAGGGACAGGGGGTTCGAACACCGGGGAGCTGTTTTTT. This chain uses TRBV7-9 with TRBJ2-2; 11 nucleotides line up with TRBD1. V gave up 5 bases and J gave up 0 bases; unmatched junction bases: 8. Germline loops: CDR1 SEHNR, CDR2 FQNEAQ (reference sequence). This CDR3 is 18 amino acids long.

This clone has only one observation. The rearrangement uses TRBV7-2 and TRBJ1-2; 11 positions agree with TRBD1. Trimming took 2 bases from V and 3 from J; bases not matched to a gene: 2. In germline, CDR1 is SGHTA, CDR2 FQGNSA. CDR3 length: 15 residues. The CDR3 protein is CASSLRTGGDYGYTF. The DNA for the CDR3 is TGTGCCAGCAGCTTAAGGACAGGGGGCGACTATGGCTACACCTTC. Full variable domain (outside the CDR3, taken from reference TRBV7-2 and TRBJ1-2): GAGVSQSPSNKVTEKGKDVELRCDPISGHTALYWYRQSLGQGLEFLIYFQGNSAPDKSGLPSDRFSAERTGGSVSTLTIQRTQQEDSAVYLCASSLRTGGDYGYTFGSGTRLTVV.

The chain recombines TRBV6-4 with TRBJ2-7; D remains ambiguous. The germline V gene encodes CDR1 MRHNA and CDR2 SNTAGT. With 3 bases removed from V and 3 bases from J, the gap between germline ends came to 12 bases. The CDR3 is 14 amino acids. The CDR3 reads CASSEEVGGYEQYF. The CDR3 DNA is TGTGCCAGCAGTGAAGAGGTGGGTGGCTACGAGCAGTACTTC.

In the case of this clone: At one boundary the junction diverges from the germline segment, which might be a read error. This sequence joins TRBV7-9 and TRBJ2-7, with unresolved D. Per germline, CDR1 SEHNR and CDR2 FQNEAQ (reference sequence). This CDR3 has 12 amino acids. In DNA form, the CDR3 reads TGTTCCAGCAGCTACCGCTTGGAGGAGCAGTACTTC. This sequence encodes CSSSYRLEEQYF.

This clone was found a few times. The chain has TRBV18 and TRBJ2-5, with 8 bases aligning to TRBD1. This CDR3 is built from 18 residues. Germline CDR1 is KGHSH and CDR2 is LQKENI. Trimming at V came to 1 base and at J to 5 bases, leaving 15 bases not matched to a gene. CDR3 nucleotides: TGTGCCAGCTCACCACAACTATTCTCCGGGACAGGCGGCGAGACCCAGTACTTC. It encodes CASSPQLFSGTGGETQYF.

The chain uses TRBV7-8 and TRBJ2-5; D is perhaps TRBD2 (6 bases). Germline-derived CDR1 and CDR2 are SGHVS and FQNEAQ. This CDR3 contains 14 residues. Trimming cost V 5 bases and J 2 bases, with 12 bases left between them. The CDR3 DNA follows: TGTGCCAGCAGCCTAAACCGGGAGCAAGAGACCCAGTACTTC. Its translation is CASSLNREQETQYF.

The rearrangement joins TRBV5-6 to TRBJ2-7; TRBD2 might be the D (6 bases). Germline CDR1 SGHDT, CDR2 YYEEEE. The V gene lost 1 base and the J gene lost 6 bases, with 8 bases spanning the gap. CDR3 size: 12 residues. CDR3 coding DNA: TGTGCCAGCAGCTTGCAGGGAGGCGAGCAGTACTTC. Its protein is CASSLQGGEQYF.

Only one count was recorded for this clone. The CDR3 DNA reads as TGTGCCAGCAGCTCGTCCGGGACAGGGTTGTTCACCGGGGAGCTGTTTTTT. Translated, it gives CASSSSGTGLFTGELFF. The chain links TRBV11-1 to TRBJ2-2; 9 bases map to TRBD1. CDR1 and CDR2 from the germline V gene are SGHAT and FQDESV (reference sequence). CDR3 length: 17 amino acids. The V gene end was trimmed by 4 bases and the J gene end by 4 bases; junction bases not matched to a gene: 10.